The table lists the clone carrying this T cell receptor (beta chain) with many counts. Trimming cost V 2 bases and J 6 bases, with 9 bases left between them. The germline V gene encodes CDR1 ENHRY and CDR2 SYGVKD. The CDR3 loop spans 13 amino acids. The sample belongs to a study of identical twins. TCRdb analysed the 5' RACE reads with MiXCR anew, one entry per CDR3 protein. Here the sample spans about 200,000 distinct CDR3 sequences, under 10% being singletons. The same data also went into a second study, on yellow fever vaccine responses in identical twins.

The TCR was taken from a woman aged 18-29 years in good health. Sequencing used memory (CD45RO+) T cells sorted from blood. The rearrangement links TRBV10-3 to TRBJ2-3; D unclear. The CDR3, as DNA: TGTGCCATCAGTGAGCCGAGAACGGATACGCAGTATTTT. It is translated as CAISEPRTDTQYF.